This is a list of T cell receptor beta chains from one sample in a study of blood T cell repertoires in COVID-19. Sequencing used immunoSEQ multiplex PCR; TCRdb keeps in-frame clones, though not all of them. Of 190,000 or so clones in the sample, 89% were seen once. Sequenced: PBMCs or T cells enriched from blood (not recorded which). These receptors were obtained from a young woman who had recovered from COVID-19. The CDR3 runs from the conserved cysteine through the conserved F or W. The order of the fields is clone size, J gene, D gene, V gene, CDR3 protein, CDR3 DNA. D genes are given only for firm matches. Not every row has a clone size; where given, it reads once, few, many or a size class.

clone_size: NA; j_call: TRBJ2-7; d_call: NA; v_call: TRBV4-2; cdr3_aa: CASSQEWGGQYEQYF; cdr3_nt: TGTGCCAGCAGCCAAGAGTGGGGGGGCCAGTACGAGCAGTACTTC
clone_size: NA; j_call: TRBJ1-2; d_call: NA; v_call: TRBV24-1; cdr3_aa: CATEGWEDHNYGYTF; cdr3_nt: TGTGCCACCGAGGGGTGGGAGGACCACAACTATGGCTACACCTTC
clone_size: many; j_call: TRBJ1-1; d_call: NA; v_call: TRBV28; cdr3_aa: CASSLGRGTEAFF; cdr3_nt: TGTGCCAGCTCCCTTGGCAGGGGCACTGAAGCTTTCTTT
clone_size: once; j_call: TRBJ2-5; d_call: TRBD1; v_call: TRBV11-2; cdr3_aa: CASSLNTGTGGRETQYF; cdr3_nt: TGTGCCAGCAGCTTAAACACCGGGACAGGGGGCCGAGAGACCCAGTACTTC
clone_size: NA; j_call: TRBJ1-1; d_call: NA; v_call: TRBV30; cdr3_aa: CAWTGDTEAFF; cdr3_nt: TGTGCCTGGACGGGGGACACTGAAGCTTTCTTT
clone_size: NA; j_call: TRBJ2-1; d_call: TRBD1; v_call: TRBV27; cdr3_aa: CASSGDRGRNAEQFF; cdr3_nt: TGTGCCAGCAGCGGGGACAGGGGGCGAAATGCTGAGCAGTTCTTC
clone_size: NA; j_call: TRBJ2-1; d_call: NA; v_call: TRBV6-5; cdr3_aa: CASSYGQNNEQFF; cdr3_nt: TGTGCCAGCAGTTACGGACAGAACAATGAGCAGTTCTTC
clone_size: NA; j_call: TRBJ2-7; d_call: NA; v_call: TRBV5-6; cdr3_aa: CASSLLPTGVVEQYF; cdr3_nt: TGTGCCAGCAGCCTTCTTCCTACAGGTGTTGTCGAGCAGTACTTC
clone_size: NA; j_call: TRBJ2-2; d_call: NA; v_call: TRBV10-3; cdr3_aa: CATPSATGNTGELFF; cdr3_nt: TGTGCCACCCCCTCGGCGACAGGAAACACCGGGGAGCTGTTTTTT
clone_size: NA; j_call: TRBJ2-5; d_call: NA; v_call: TRBV19; cdr3_aa: CASAASHRETQYF; cdr3_nt: TGTGCCAGTGCGGCCTCCCATCGGGAGACCCAGTACTTC
clone_size: NA; j_call: TRBJ1-2; d_call: NA; v_call: TRBV6-5; cdr3_aa: CASSYGWGLHYGYTF; cdr3_nt: TGTGCCAGCAGTTATGGTTGGGGCTTGCACTATGGCTACACCTTC
clone_size: NA; j_call: TRBJ1-5; d_call: TRBD1; v_call: TRBV30; cdr3_aa: CAWSKQGDQPQHF; cdr3_nt: TGTGCCTGGAGTAAGCAGGGGGACCAGCCCCAGCATTTT
clone_size: NA; j_call: TRBJ1-2; d_call: TRBD1; v_call: TRBV5-1; cdr3_aa: CASSLTYGPGGEFDYGYTF; cdr3_nt: TGCGCCAGCAGCTTAACTTACGGGCCAGGGGGCGAGTTTGATTATGGCTACACCTTC
clone_size: NA; j_call: TRBJ2-5; d_call: TRBD2; v_call: TRBV14; cdr3_aa: CASSQFSGEETQYF; cdr3_nt: TGTGCCAGCAGCCAATTTAGCGGGGAAGAGACCCAGTACTTC